One and the same sample provided the 2 T cell receptor beta chains below, sequenced in a study of molecular identifiers for immune sequencing clone quantification. Each CDR3 protein gets one entry after TCRdb re-called the PCR reads with MiXCR. The table has hundreds of thousands of distinct CDR3 sequences, roughly a fifth seen once. Sequences were obtained from naive CD8+ T cells from blood, with Jurkat cell RNA spiked in. The subset is: FACS-sorted CD8+CD4-CCR7+CD45RA+ naive T cells. These receptors came from a human donor in good health. Some libraries in this study had Jurkat cell RNA spiked in.

This clonotype was counted at least ten times. The rearrangement uses TRBV27 and TRBJ2-2; no firm D call. CDR3 size: 14 residues. In germline, CDR1 is MNHEY, CDR2 SMNVEV (reference sequence). V lost 6 bases and J lost 0, with 8 bases in between. CDR3 protein: CASRRYANTGELFF. CDR3 nucleotide sequence: TGTGCCAGCAGGAGATACGCGAACACCGGGGAGCTGTTTTTT.

The rearrangement uses TRBV20-1 and TRBJ1-1, with D hard to call. CDR3 length: 15 residues. The V end was cut by 1 base, the J end by 0 bases, with 12 bases between. Germline V lookup: CDR1 DFQATT, CDR2 SNEGSKA (reference sequence). The CDR3 protein is CSARARDLMNTEAFF. The CDR3 DNA reads as TGCAGTGCTAGAGCACGAGACCTCATGAACACTGAAGCTTTCTTT.